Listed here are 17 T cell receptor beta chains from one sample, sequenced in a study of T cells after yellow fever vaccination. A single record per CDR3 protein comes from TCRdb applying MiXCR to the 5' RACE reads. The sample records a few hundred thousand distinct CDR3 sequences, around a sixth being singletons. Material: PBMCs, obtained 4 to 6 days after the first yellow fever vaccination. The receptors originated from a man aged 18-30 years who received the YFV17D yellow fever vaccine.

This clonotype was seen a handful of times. CDR3 DNA: TGTGCCAGCAGCATGAAGGGGGGTCGGGCTGAAGCTTTCTTT. It translates to CASSMKGGRAEAFF. The chain couples TRBV3-1 to TRBJ1-1; TRBD1 might be the D (6 bases). V lost 5 bases and J lost 6, with 16 bases in between. The CDR3 loop spans 14 amino acids. Per the germline V gene, CDR1 is LGHDT and CDR2 is YNNKEL (reference sequence).

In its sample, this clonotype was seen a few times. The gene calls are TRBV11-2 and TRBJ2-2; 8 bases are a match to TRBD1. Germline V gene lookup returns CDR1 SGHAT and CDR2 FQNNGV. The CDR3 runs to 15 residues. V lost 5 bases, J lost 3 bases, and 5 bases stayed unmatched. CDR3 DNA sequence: TGTGCCAGCAGCCACAGGGGGATGGACACCGGGGAGCTGTTTTTT. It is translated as CASSHRGMDTGELFF.

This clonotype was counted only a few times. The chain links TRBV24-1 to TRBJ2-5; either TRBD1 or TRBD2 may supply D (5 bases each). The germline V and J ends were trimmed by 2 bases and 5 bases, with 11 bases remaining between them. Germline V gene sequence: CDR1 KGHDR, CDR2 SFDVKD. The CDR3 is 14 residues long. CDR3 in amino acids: CATSDSRGDETQYF. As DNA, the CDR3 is TGTGCCACCAGTGATTCGAGAGGGGACGAGACCCAGTACTTC.

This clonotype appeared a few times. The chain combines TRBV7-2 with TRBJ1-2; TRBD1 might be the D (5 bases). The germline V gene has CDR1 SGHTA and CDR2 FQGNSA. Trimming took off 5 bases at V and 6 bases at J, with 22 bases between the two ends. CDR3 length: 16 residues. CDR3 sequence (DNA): TGTGCCAGCAGCCGTTATAGCTTGGAGGGGTCGAATGGCTACACCTTC. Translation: CASSRYSLEGSNGYTF.

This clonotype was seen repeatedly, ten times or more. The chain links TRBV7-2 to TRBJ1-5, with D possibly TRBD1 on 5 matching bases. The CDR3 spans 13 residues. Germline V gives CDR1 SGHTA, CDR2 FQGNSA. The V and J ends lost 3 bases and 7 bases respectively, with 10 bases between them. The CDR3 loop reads CASSFGGGQPQHF. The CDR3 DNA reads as TGTGCCAGCAGCTTTGGGGGTGGCCAGCCCCAGCATTTT.

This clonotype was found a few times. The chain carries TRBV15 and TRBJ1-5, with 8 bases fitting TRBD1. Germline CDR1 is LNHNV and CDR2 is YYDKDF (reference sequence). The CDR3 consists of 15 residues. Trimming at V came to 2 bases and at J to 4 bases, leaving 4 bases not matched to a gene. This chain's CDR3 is CATSRIQGGNQPQHF. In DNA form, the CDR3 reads TGTGCCACCAGCAGAATACAGGGGGGGAATCAGCCCCAGCATTTT.

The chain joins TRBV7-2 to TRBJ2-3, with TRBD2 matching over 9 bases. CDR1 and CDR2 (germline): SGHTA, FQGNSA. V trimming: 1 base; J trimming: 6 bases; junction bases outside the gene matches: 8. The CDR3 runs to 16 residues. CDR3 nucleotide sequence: TGTGCCAGCAGCTTAGGGGGTAGCGGGGGATGGGATACGCAGTATTTT. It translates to CASSLGGSGGWDTQYF.

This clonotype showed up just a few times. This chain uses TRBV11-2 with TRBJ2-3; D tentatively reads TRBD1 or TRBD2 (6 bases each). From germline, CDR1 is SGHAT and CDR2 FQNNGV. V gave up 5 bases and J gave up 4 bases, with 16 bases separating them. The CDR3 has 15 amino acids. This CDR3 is CASSAIRGRPDTQYF. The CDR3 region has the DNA TGTGCCAGCAGCGCGATTCGGGGGCGGCCAGATACGCAGTATTTT.

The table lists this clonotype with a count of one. CDR3 sequence (DNA): TGTGCCAGCAGCTTCGCGGTTTGGAATTCACCCCTCCACTTT. Its translation is CASSFAVWNSPLHF. This sequence joins TRBV5-6 and TRBJ1-6; D is undetermined. Looked up from germline, CDR1 is SGHDT and CDR2 is YYEEEE. The V end was cut by 2 bases, the J end by 7 bases, with 10 bases between. This CDR3 region has 14 residues.

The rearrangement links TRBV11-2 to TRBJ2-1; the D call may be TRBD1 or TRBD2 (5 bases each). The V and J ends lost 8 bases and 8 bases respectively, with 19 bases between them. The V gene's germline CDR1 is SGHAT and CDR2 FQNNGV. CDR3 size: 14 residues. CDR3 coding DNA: TGTGCCAGCCATCTTCTCGGGACGACCTATGAGCAGTTCTTC. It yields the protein CASHLLGTTYEQFF.

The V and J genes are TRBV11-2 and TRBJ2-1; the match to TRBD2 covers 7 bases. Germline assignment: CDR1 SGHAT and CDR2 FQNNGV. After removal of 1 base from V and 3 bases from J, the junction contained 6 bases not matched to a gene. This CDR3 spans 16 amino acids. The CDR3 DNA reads TGTGCCAGCAGCTTAGTTGCGGGGGAGAACTACAATGAGCAGTTCTTC. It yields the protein CASSLVAGENYNEQFF.

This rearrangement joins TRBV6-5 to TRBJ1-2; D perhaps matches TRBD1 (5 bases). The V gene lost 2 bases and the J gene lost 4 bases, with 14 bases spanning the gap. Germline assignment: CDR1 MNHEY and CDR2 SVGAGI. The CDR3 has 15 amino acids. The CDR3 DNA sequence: TGTGCCAGCAGTTACAATTTCGTCGGGGGCTATGGCTACACCTTC. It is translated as CASSYNFVGGYGYTF.

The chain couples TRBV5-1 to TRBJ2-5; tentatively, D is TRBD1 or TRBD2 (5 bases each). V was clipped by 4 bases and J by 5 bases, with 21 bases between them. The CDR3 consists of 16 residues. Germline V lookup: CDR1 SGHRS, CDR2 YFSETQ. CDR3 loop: CASSLGRGRLVETQYF. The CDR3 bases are TGCGCCAGCAGCCTCGGACGGGGCCGATTAGTGGAGACCCAGTACTTC.

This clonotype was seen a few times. The chain's CDR3 is CSARGTAYEQYV. The CDR3 region has the DNA TGCAGTGCTAGAGGGACTGCCTACGAGCAGTACGTC. The chain combines TRBV20-1 with TRBJ2-7; D is possibly TRBD2 (5 bases). The CDR3 consists of 12 residues. Germline-derived CDR1 and CDR2 are DFQATT and SNEGSKA (reference sequence). V was shortened by 1 base and J by 2 bases, with 6 bases between the two germline ends.

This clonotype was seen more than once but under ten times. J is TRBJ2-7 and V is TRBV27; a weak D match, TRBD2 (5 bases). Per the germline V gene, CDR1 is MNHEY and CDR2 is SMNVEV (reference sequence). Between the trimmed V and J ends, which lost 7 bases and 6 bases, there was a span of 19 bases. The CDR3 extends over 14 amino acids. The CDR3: CASTIGPRRTEQYV. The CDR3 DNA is TGTGCCAGCACAATAGGCCCCAGGAGGACCGAGCAGTACGTC.

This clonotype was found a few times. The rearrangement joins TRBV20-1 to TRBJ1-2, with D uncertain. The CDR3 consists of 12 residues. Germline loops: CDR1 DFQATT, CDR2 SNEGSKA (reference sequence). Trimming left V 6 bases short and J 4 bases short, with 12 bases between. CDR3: CSAIPGSYGYTF. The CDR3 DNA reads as TGCAGTGCGATCCCGGGGAGCTATGGCTACACCTTC.

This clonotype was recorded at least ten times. Here the CDR3 reads CASKQGPNEKLFF. CDR3 DNA sequence: TGCGCCAGCAAACAGGGCCCTAATGAAAAACTGTTTTTT. The gene calls are TRBV5-1 and TRBJ1-4; tentatively, D is TRBD1 (6 bases). Trimming shortened V by 6 bases and J by 3 bases, and 9 bases separated the two germline ends. The length of the CDR3 is 13 residues. Germline V gene data show CDR1 as SGHRS and CDR2 as YFSETQ.